This TCR beta chain originates from a study of T-cell reconstitution after alpha-beta-depleted transplantation in children. Broader study findings: Reportedly, alpha-beta T cells present about two months post-transplant originated from several hundred expanded clones of graft origin. It was surviving recipient T cells and thymic progenitors that gave some patients high TCRbeta diversity at day 60.

Researchers prepared the TCRbeta library using unique molecular identifiers, the study reports. TCRdb reanalysed the PCR reads using MiXCR and keeps one entry per CDR3 protein. The sample records around 190,000 distinct CDR3 sequences, 6.6% being singletons. On this clonotype: Its antigen is unidentified.

CDR1 SGHAT and CDR2 FQNNGV come from the germline V gene. The CDR3 has 16 amino acids. Losses at the gene ends were 0 bases for V and 1 base for J; bases not matched to a gene: 5. This chain uses TRBV11-2 with TRBJ2-5; TRBD1 aligns across 7 bases. This specimen was PBMCs, taken before TCRalphabeta/CD19-depleted stem cell transplant. The sequence derives from a boy aged 2 to 10 with acute lymphoblastic leukemia, due to receive a stem cell transplant. CDR3 sequence reads: CASSLDPGTAQETQYF. The CDR3 DNA follows: TGTGCCAGCAGCTTAGATCCCGGGACAGCCCAAGAGACCCAGTACTTC.